Below are 10 T cell receptor beta chains sequenced from a single sample in a study of Ad26.COV2.S vaccination and SARS-CoV-2 variants. The treatment denotes: around 19 received Ad26.COV2.S at low or high dose, single or two shots; 5 received placebo; per-sample allocation not given. Specimen acquisition occurred on day 63 following the initial vaccine or placebo injection. Repertoires were generated with immunoSEQ multiplex PCR, while TCRdb's copy carries only in-frame clones and drops some. The data show a few hundred thousand clones, about 92% seen once. This specimen was peripheral blood, taken in a trial of Ad26.COV2.S vaccine versus placebo. The receptors shown here come from a person aged 18-60 years who received the Ad26.COV2.S COVID-19 vaccine or a placebo.

The sample holds a few counts of this clone. CDR3 sequence reads: CASSYAQESYGYTF. The CDR3 DNA is TGTGCCAGCAGTTACGCCCAAGAATCCTATGGCTACACCTTC. J is TRBJ1-2 and V is TRBV6-2 or TRBV6-3; no definite D call. V was clipped by 2 bases and J by 4 bases, with 11 bases between them. There are 14 residues in the CDR3. Germline assignment: CDR1 MNHEY and CDR2 SVGEGT.

The gene calls are TRBV7-9 and TRBJ2-7; no clear D. V was clipped by 5 bases and J by 2 bases, with 16 bases between them. The CDR3 extends over 15 amino acids. Germline V gene data show CDR1 as SEHNR and CDR2 as FQNEAQ (reference sequence). CDR3 region: CASSPSLGGTYEQYF. CDR3 DNA sequence: TGTGCCAGCAGCCCATCCTTGGGCGGCACCTACGAGCAGTACTTC.

This rearrangement joins TRBV21-1 to TRBJ2-3. TRBV21-1 is listed as a pseudogene. The CDR3 is 14 amino acids. CDR3 coding DNA: TGTGCCGTTCAGGGGGGAGGGAGCACAGATACGCAGTATTTT. Protein sequence: CAVQGGGSTDTQYF.

This rearrangement joins TRBV18 to TRBJ1-2; tentative D call: TRBD1 (5 bases). The CDR3 consists of 15 residues. CDR1 is KGHSH and CDR2 is LQKENI in the germline V gene. Between the trimmed V and J ends, which lost 3 bases and 4 bases, there was a span of 15 bases. The CDR3 sequence: CASSPTGRPTYGYTF. For the CDR3, the DNA is TGTGCCAGCTCACCGACGGGACGCCCAACCTATGGCTACACCTTC.

The chain has TRBV4-2 and TRBJ2-7; weak D call: TRBD2 (6 bases). The CDR3 is 15 residues long. V dropped 0 bases and J dropped 1 base, with 10 bases sitting between them. Germline-derived CDR1 and CDR2 are LGHNA and YNFKEQ. The CDR3 DNA is TGTGCCAGCAGCCAAGATCCAGCGGGTTCCTACGAGCAGTACTTC. Its protein is CASSQDPAGSYEQYF.

This clone appeared a single time. The gene calls are TRBV29-1 and TRBJ1-1; D remains ambiguous. CDR1 is SQVTM, CDR2 ANQGSEA, per germline. Trimming cost V 4 bases and J 2 bases, with 5 bases left between them. There are 11 residues in the CDR3. The CDR3 protein is CSVVGNTEAFF. The DNA for the CDR3 is TGCAGCGTTGTAGGAAACACTGAAGCTTTCTTT.

The V gene is TRBV11-2, the J gene TRBJ2-7; 7 bases agree with TRBD2. V shed 8 bases and J 0 bases; nucleotides not matched to a gene: 10. Germline CDR1 SGHAT, CDR2 FQNNGV. This CDR3 is built from 15 residues. CDR3: CASGRTSGNSYEQYF. DNA for the CDR3: TGTGCCAGCGGCAGGACGAGCGGGAACTCCTACGAGCAGTACTTC.

The chain is built from TRBV5-6 and TRBJ2-7; unclear D gene. V gave up 3 bases and J gave up 0 bases, with 13 bases separating them. CDR1 SGHDT and CDR2 YYEEEE come from the germline V gene. The CDR3 runs 15 residues. CDR3 nucleotides: TGTGCCAGCAGCTCCGAGAGCATCTACTCCTACGAGCAGTACTTC. This encodes CASSSESIYSYEQYF.

V usage is TRBV9 and J usage is TRBJ2-7, with D possibly being TRBD1 (5 bases). This CDR3 has 16 amino acids. The V end was cut by 0 bases, the J end by 2 bases, with 15 bases between. Germline assignment: CDR1 SGDLS and CDR2 YYNGEE. In DNA, the CDR3 is TGTGCCAGCAGCGTAGGGGCAGGGTCCACGACCTACGAGCAGTACTTC. It specifies CASSVGAGSTTYEQYF.

The chain uses TRBV5-1 and TRBJ2-7; 7 nucleotides align to TRBD1. The CDR3 covers 15 residues. With V trimmed by 3 bases and J by 0 bases, 6 bases remained unmatched. CDR1 is SGHRS, CDR2 YFSETQ, per germline. CDR3 in DNA: TGCGCCAGCAGCTCCCACGACAGGGTCTCCTACGAGCAGTACTTC. The encoded protein is CASSSHDRVSYEQYF.